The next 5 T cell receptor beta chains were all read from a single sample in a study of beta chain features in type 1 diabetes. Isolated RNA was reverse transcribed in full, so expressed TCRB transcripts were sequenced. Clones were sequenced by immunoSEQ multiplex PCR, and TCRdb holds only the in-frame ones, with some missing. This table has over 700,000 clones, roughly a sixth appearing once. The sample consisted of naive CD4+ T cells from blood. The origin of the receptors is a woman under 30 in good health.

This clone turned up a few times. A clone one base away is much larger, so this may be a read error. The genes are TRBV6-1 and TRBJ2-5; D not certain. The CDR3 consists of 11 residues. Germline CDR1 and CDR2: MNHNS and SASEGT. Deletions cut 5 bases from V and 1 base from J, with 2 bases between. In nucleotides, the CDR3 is TGTGCCAGCAGTTTCCAAGAGACCCAGTACTTC. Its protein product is CASSFQETQYF.

DNA for the CDR3: TGTGCCAGCAGAATGCAGGGCGTCTATGGCTACACCTTC. As protein: CASRMQGVYGYTF. The rearrangement joins TRBV28 to TRBJ1-2; the D gene is possibly TRBD1 (5 bases). Germline loops: CDR1 MDHEN, CDR2 SYDVKM. Trimming took off 6 bases at V and 4 bases at J, with 12 bases between the two ends. There are 13 residues in the CDR3.

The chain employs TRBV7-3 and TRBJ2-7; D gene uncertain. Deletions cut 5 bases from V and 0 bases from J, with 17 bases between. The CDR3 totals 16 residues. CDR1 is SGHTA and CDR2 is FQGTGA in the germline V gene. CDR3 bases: TGTGCCAGCAGCCCCGTTGGAGCGTCCAGCTCCTACGAGCAGTACTTC. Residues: CASSPVGASSSYEQYF.

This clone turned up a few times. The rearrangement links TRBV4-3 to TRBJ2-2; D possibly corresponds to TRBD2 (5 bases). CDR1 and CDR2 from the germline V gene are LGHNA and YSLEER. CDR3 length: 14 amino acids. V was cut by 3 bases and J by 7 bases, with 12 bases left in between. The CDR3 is CASSHRLTSGELFF. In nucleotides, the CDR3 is TGCGCCAGCAGCCATCGTCTTACTAGCGGGGAGCTGTTTTTT.

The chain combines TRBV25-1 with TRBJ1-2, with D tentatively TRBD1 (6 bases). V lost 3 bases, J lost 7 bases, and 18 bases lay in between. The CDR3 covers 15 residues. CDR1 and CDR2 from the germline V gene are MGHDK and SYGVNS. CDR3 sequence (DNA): TGTGCCAGCAGTGATGGGGGCCCACGGTTGGGTGGCTACACCTTC. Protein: CASSDGGPRLGGYTF.